What follows are 20 T cell receptor beta chains derived from one specimen sequenced in a study of T cell repertoires in cytomegalovirus infection (dated by TCRdb to between 2018 and 2021). Read against the paper, the sample's treatment or condition label means: in vitro stimulation with specific CMV peptide epitopes to enrich CMV-specific T cells. These TCRs' antigens remain unknown. Sequenced on an Illumina HiSeq 1500. TCRdb took the public reads, trimmed them with fastp at Q25, ran MiXCR for clone calling and kept in-frame beta chains. Identical CDR3 protein sequences are pooled into one entry, listed with their most common genes and DNA. This sample is represented by 200,000 to 250,000 distinct CDR3 sequences; less than 50% of them were singletons. The ten largest clonotypes hold around 64% of the sample. The input for sequencing was CD8+ T cells from cultured PBMCs, taken from culture after CMV antigen stimulation. These receptors came from a human donor in good health (CMV status not recorded). Some clones in this sample may be carry-over from other donors' samples.

This clonotype was picked up many times. V is TRBV12-3 or TRBV12-4 and J is TRBJ2-7; possible D gene TRBD1, 5 bases. V lost 5 bases and J 3 bases, leaving 11 bases between the germline ends. The CDR3 has 13 residues. CDR3 amino acids: CASSPQGSYEQYF. The CDR3 nucleotides are TGTGCCAGCAGTCCCCAGGGCAGCTACGAGCAGTACTTC.

V is TRBV20-1 and J is TRBJ2-7, with 10 bases fitting TRBD2. The CDR3 totals 15 residues. The trim removed 6 bases at V and 3 bases at J, leaving 11 bases unmatched. Germline V gene data show CDR1 as DFQATT and CDR2 as SNEGSKA (reference sequence). CDR3 in amino acids: CSAPEASGGLYEQYF. The CDR3 bases are TGCAGTGCCCCCGAAGCTAGCGGGGGCCTCTACGAGCAGTACTTC.

The V call is TRBV7-8, the J call TRBJ1-5; 8 nucleotides align to TRBD1. V lost 0 bases to trimming and J lost 6 bases; unmatched junction nucleotides: 7. The length of the CDR3 is 16 residues. CDR1 is SGHVS, CDR2 FQNEAQ, per germline. The CDR3: CASSLAGGQAFQPQHF. CDR3 bases: TGTGCCAGCAGCTTAGCGGGGGGACAGGCATTTCAGCCCCAGCATTTT.

The V gene is TRBV7-2, the J gene TRBJ1-3; D gene uncertain. The CDR3 is 15 amino acids. Germline CDR1 and CDR2: SGHTA and FQGNSA. Between the trimmed V and J ends, which lost 1 base and 0 bases, there was a span of 7 bases. The CDR3 nucleotides are TGTGCCAGCAGCTTAGGGGTCCACTCTGGAAACACCATATATTTT. Translating gives CASSLGVHSGNTIYF.

This sequence joins TRBV12-3 or TRBV12-4 and TRBJ2-1, with 10 nucleotides matching TRBD2. CDR3 length equals 17 residues. The ends lost 0 bases at V and 6 bases at J; junction bases unmatched: 8. Written as DNA, the CDR3 is TGTGCCAGCAGTTTAGCGCAGAGGAGCGGGAGGGGCAATGAGCAGTTCTTC. Its translation is CASSLAQRSGRGNEQFF.

This clonotype has ten or more counts. The gene calls are TRBV7-6 and TRBJ2-7; a weak D match, TRBD1 (6 bases). Germline V gene lookup returns CDR1 SGHVS and CDR2 FNYEAQ. Trimming took 1 base from V and 2 from J, leaving 9 bases between them. This CDR3 region has 14 residues. The CDR3, as DNA: TGTGCCAGCAGCTTAGGGGGGCCCACCTACGAGCAGTACTTC. This sequence encodes CASSLGGPTYEQYF.

This chain joins TRBV6-1 and TRBJ1-1; D is undetermined. The CDR3 covers 11 residues. Germline loops: CDR1 MNHNS, CDR2 SASEGT. V gave up 5 bases and J gave up 10 bases, with 11 bases separating them. The CDR3 sequence is CASSRAGVAFF. DNA of the CDR3: TGTGCCAGCAGTCGGGCTGGGGTAGCTTTCTTT.

This clonotype has just one count. At one end the junction does not follow the germline gene, possibly because of a read error. The chain carries TRBV7-6 and TRBJ2-1, with 10 nucleotides matching TRBD2. Germline V gives CDR1 SGHVS, CDR2 FNYEAQ. This CDR3 comprises 19 residues. Written as DNA, the CDR3 is TGTGCCAGCAGCTTAGTTGTCGGTAGCGGGGGGTATATCTACAATGTGCAGTTCTTC. It specifies CASSLVVGSGGYIYNVQFF.

This clonotype was counted only a few times. The chain is built from TRBV11-2 and TRBJ2-1, with a tentative D call TRBD2 (6 bases). The CDR3 has 13 residues. Germline-derived CDR1 and CDR2 are SGHAT and FQNNGV. The V end was cut by 1 base, the J end by 11 bases, with 12 bases between. The DNA for the CDR3 is TGTGCCAGCAGCTTAGGAACCGCGGGGAAGCAGTTCTTC. This codes for CASSLGTAGKQFF.

V usage is TRBV6-5 and J usage is TRBJ1-1; 7 bases are shared with TRBD1. The CDR3 covers 16 residues. CDR1 and CDR2 from the germline V gene are MNHEY and SVGAGI. The V gene end was trimmed by 0 bases and the J gene end by 4 bases; junction bases not matched to a gene: 8. Here the CDR3 DNA reads TGTGCCAGCAGTTACTCCCCGACAGGGAGGTTCACTGAAGCTTTCTTT. Translation: CASSYSPTGRFTEAFF.

This clonotype has just a few counts. V gene TRBV27 combines with J gene TRBJ2-3; D is unclear. The length of the CDR3 is 14 residues. Germline CDR1 MNHEY, CDR2 SMNVEV (reference sequence). V was cut by 0 bases and J by 6 bases, with 10 bases left in between. This CDR3 is CASSLSPPWDTQYF. The CDR3 nucleotides read TGTGCCAGCAGTTTATCCCCCCCGTGGGATACGCAGTATTTT.

The CDR3 is CASSSLGPGRNQPQHF. CDR3 DNA sequence: TGTGCCAGCAGTTCCCTCGGCCCTGGGAGGAATCAGCCCCAGCATTTT. The chain couples TRBV12-3 or TRBV12-4 to TRBJ1-5; D ambiguous. The CDR3 runs to 16 residues. V was trimmed by 4 bases and J by 4 bases, leaving 17 bases between them.

This sequence joins TRBV2 and TRBJ2-1; weak D call: TRBD2 (5 bases). This CDR3 has 13 residues. From germline, CDR1 is SNHLY and CDR2 FYNNEI. Deletions cut 4 bases from V and 6 bases from J, with 10 bases between. The CDR3 is CASSGTASNEQFF. CDR3 DNA: TGTGCCAGCAGTGGGACTGCCTCCAATGAGCAGTTCTTC.

For this clonotype: This may stem from a read error, because a much larger clone lies one nucleotide away. The V gene is TRBV7-9, the J gene TRBJ2-2; 7 bases fit TRBD2. With 3 bases clipped from V and 2 bases from J, the junction kept 6 bases outside the gene matches. This CDR3 contains 16 residues. Germline V lookup: CDR1 SEHNR, CDR2 FQNEAQ (reference sequence). Here the CDR3 DNA reads TGTGCCAGCAGCTTCACTAGCGAGGTCAACACCGGGGAGCTGTTTTTT. Translated, it gives CASSFTSEVNTGELFF.

This clonotype was seen a single time. This chain uses TRBV24-1 with TRBJ2-1, with no clear D. The V end lost 4 bases, the J end lost 6 bases, and 9 bases lay between the germline ends. Per the germline V gene, CDR1 is KGHDR and CDR2 is SFDVKD. CDR3 length: 13 amino acids. The CDR3 nucleotides are TGTGCCACCAGTGACCCTCGAGGCAATGAGCAGTTCTTC. This sequence encodes CATSDPRGNEQFF.

This clonotype was seen only a few times. This sequence joins TRBV2 and TRBJ2-3; D not resolved. CDR1 and CDR2 (germline): SNHLY, FYNNEI. CDR3 size: 15 residues. Trimming left V 6 bases short and J 2 bases short, with 15 bases between. The CDR3 DNA reads as TGTGCCAGCAGAGAAAGACGGACCCTCACAGATACGCAGTATTTT. It yields the protein CASRERRTLTDTQYF.

The chain joins TRBV20-1 to TRBJ2-1; the D gene is possibly TRBD2 (6 bases). Trimming shortened V by 5 bases and J by 5 bases, and 16 bases separated the two germline ends. Germline CDR1 and CDR2: DFQATT and SNEGSKA (reference sequence). CDR3 length equals 14 residues. As DNA, the CDR3 is TGCAGTGCTGGATCGGGGGAACAGGACAATGAGCAGTTCTTC. Translated: CSAGSGEQDNEQFF.

This clonotype turned up a few times. This rearrangement joins TRBV6-2 or TRBV6-3 to TRBJ2-7; no reliable D call. Germline CDR1 and CDR2: MNHEY and SVGEGT. The CDR3 sequence is 13 residues long. Trimming took off 8 bases at V and 4 bases at J, with 15 bases between the two ends. As DNA, the CDR3 is TGTGCCAGCTTAAGGCCTCAAGCTTACGAGCAGTACTTC. Protein: CASLRPQAYEQYF.

This clonotype was seen a handful of times. This chain connects TRBV7-3 to TRBJ1-1; 9 nucleotides align to TRBD1. The CDR3 loop spans 14 amino acids. The trim removed 3 bases at V and 7 bases at J, leaving 6 bases unmatched. Germline CDR1 reads SGHTA; CDR2 reads FQGTGA. CDR3 in DNA: TGTGCCAGCAGCTTTGGACAGGGGTTTGGTGAAGCTTTCTTT. It encodes CASSFGQGFGEAFF.

This clonotype was detected a few times. The rearrangement links TRBV11-2 to TRBJ2-3, with a weak D call TRBD2 (6 bases). CDR1 SGHAT and CDR2 FQNNGV come from the germline V gene. CDR3 size: 14 residues. V gave up 2 bases and J gave up 1 base, with 7 bases separating them. CDR3 in DNA: TGTGCCAGCAGCTTACTAGCGCGCACAGATACGCAGTATTTT. Its protein product is CASSLLARTDTQYF.